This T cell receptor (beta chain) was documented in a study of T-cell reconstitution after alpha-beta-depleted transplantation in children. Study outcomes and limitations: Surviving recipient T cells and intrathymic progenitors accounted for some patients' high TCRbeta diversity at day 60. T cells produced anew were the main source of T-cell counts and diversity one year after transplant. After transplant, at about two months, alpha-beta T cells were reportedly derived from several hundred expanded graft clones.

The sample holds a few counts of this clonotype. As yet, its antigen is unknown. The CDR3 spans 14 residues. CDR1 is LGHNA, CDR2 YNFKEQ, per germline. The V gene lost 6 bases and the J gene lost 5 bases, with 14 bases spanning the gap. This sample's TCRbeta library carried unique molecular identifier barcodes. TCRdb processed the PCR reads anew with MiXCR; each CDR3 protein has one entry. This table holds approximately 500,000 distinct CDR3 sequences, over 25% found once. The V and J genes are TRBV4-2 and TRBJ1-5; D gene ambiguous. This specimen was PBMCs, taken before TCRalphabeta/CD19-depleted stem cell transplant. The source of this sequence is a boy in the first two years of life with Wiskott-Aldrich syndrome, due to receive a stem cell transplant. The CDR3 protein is CASRDSATDQPQHF. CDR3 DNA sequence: TGTGCCAGCAGGGACTCAGCCACAGATCAGCCCCAGCATTTT.